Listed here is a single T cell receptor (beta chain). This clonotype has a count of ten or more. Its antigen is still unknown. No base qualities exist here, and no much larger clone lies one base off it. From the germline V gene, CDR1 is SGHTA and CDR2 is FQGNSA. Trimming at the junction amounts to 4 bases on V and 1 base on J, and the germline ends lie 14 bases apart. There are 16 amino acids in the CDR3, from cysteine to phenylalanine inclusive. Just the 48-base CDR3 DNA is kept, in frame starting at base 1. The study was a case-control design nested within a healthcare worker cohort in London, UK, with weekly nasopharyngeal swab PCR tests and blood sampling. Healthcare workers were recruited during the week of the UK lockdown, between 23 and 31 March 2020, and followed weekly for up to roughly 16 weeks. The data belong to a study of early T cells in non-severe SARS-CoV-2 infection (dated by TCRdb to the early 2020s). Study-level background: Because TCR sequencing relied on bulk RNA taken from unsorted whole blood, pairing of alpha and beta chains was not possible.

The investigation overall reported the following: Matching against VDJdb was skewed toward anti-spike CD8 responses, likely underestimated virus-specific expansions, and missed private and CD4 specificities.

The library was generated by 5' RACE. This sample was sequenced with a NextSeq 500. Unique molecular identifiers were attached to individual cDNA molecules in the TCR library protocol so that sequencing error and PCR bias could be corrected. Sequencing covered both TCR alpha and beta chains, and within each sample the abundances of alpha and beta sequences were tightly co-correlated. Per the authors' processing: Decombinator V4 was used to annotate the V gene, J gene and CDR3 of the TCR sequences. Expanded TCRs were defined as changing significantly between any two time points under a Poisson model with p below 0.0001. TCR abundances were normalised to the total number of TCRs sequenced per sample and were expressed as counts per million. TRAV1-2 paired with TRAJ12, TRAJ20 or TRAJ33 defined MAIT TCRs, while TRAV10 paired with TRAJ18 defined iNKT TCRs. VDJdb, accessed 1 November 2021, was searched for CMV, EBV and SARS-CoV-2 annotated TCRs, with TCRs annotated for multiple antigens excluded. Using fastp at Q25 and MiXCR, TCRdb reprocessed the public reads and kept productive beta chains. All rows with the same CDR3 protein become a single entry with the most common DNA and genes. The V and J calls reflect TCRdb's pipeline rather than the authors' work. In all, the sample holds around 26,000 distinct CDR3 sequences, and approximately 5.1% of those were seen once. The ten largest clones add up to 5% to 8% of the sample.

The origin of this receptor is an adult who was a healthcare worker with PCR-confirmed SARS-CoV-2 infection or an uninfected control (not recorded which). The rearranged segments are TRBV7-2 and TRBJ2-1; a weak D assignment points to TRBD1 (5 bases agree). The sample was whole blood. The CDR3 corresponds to CASSSQGIISYNEQFF. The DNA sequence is TGTGCCAGCAGCTCTCAGGGCATCATTTCCTACAATGAGCAGTTCTTC. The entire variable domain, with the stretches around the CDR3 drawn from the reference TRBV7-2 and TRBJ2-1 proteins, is GAGVSQSPSNKVTEKGKDVELRCDPISGHTALYWYRQSLGQGLEFLIYFQGNSAPDKSGLPSDRFSAERTGGSVSTLTIQRTQQEDSAVYLCASSSQGIISYNEQFFGPGTRLTVL.